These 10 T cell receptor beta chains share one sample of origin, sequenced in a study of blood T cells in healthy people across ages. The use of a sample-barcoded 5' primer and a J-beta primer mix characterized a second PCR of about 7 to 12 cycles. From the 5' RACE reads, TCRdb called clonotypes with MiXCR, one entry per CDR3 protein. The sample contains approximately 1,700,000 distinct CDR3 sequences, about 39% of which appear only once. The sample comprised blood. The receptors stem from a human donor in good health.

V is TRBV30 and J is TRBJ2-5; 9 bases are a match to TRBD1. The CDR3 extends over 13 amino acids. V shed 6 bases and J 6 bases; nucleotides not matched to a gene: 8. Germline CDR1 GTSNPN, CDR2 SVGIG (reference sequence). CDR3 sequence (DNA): TGTGCCTGTTCCGAGGACAGGGGACAGACCCAGTACTTC. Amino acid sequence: CACSEDRGQTQYF.

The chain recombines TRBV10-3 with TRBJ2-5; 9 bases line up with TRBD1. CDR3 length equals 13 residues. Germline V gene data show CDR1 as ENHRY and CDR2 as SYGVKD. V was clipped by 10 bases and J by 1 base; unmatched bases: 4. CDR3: CATGQGSQETQYF. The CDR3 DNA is TGTGCCACAGGACAGGGGAGCCAAGAGACCCAGTACTTC.

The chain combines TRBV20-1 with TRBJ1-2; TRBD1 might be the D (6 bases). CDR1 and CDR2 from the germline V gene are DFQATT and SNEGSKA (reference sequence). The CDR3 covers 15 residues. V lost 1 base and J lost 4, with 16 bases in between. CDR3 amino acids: CSARALGQLIYGYTF. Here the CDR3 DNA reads TGCAGTGCTAGAGCCCTTGGACAGTTAATCTATGGCTACACCTTC.

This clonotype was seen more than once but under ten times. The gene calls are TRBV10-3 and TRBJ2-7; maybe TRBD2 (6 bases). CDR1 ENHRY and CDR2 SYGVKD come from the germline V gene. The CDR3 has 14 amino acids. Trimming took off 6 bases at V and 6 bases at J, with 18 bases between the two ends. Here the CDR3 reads CAISYRQGGGEQYF. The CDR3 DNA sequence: TGTGCCATCAGCTACCGCCAGGGAGGAGGCGAGCAGTACTTC.

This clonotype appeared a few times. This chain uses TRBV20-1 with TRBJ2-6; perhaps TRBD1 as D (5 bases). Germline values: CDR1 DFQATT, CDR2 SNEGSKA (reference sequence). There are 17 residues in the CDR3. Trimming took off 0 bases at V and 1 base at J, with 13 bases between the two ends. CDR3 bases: TGCAGTGCTAGAGACGGCAGGGAAGGTTCTGGGGCCAACGTCCTGACTTTC. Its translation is CSARDGREGSGANVLTF.

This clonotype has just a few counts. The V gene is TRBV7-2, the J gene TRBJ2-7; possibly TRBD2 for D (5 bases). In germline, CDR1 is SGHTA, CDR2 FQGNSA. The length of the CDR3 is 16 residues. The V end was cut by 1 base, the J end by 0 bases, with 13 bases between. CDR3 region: CASSLDGLYDSYEQYF. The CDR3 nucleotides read TGTGCCAGCAGCTTAGATGGACTTTATGACTCCTACGAGCAGTACTTC.

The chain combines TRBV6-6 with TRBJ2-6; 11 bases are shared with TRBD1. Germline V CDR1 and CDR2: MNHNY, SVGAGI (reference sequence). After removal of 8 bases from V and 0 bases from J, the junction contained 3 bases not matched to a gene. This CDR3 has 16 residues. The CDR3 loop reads CASADRGLSGANVLTF. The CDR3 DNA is TGTGCCAGCGCGGACAGGGGGCTCTCTGGGGCCAACGTCCTGACTTTC.

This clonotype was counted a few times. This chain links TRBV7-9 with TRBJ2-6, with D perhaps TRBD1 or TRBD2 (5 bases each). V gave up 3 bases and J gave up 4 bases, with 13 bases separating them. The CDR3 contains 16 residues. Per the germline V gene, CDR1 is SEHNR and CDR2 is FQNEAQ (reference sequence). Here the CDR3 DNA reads TGTGCCAGCAGCTTGTACCGGGGCGCGGGGGCCAACGTCCTGACTTTC. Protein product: CASSLYRGAGANVLTF.

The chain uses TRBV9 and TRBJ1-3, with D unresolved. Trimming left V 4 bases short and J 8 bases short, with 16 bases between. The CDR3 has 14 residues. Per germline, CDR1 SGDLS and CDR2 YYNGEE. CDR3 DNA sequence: TGTGCCAGCAGCCGTGGCGTAAACGGGGACACCATATATTTT. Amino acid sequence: CASSRGVNGDTIYF.

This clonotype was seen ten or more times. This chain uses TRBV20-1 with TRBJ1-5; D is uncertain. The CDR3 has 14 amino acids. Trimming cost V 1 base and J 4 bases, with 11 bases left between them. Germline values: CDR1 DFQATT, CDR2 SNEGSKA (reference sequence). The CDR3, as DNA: TGCAGTGCTAGAGGAGGTTTGGGGAATCAGCCCCAGCATTTT. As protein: CSARGGLGNQPQHF.